This T cell receptor beta chain originates from a study of vaccination effects on CD4 cells after COVID-19. V gave up 1 base and J gave up 4 bases, with 14 bases separating them. In germline, CDR1 is SGHAT, CDR2 FQDESV (reference sequence). The length of the CDR3 is 16 residues. Subsequent to a culture period of roughly 11 days, CD4+ T cells were isolated. The person acquired a PCR-confirmed SARS-CoV-2 infection between March and December 2020. Libraries were prepared by immunoSEQ multiplex PCR; TCRdb keeps only in-frame clonotypes and omits some of them. The table has roughly 68,000 clones, about 72% seen once; the top ten hold around 21%. As concerns this clone: Its antigen is not identified.

The sequenced sample was CD4+ T cells from PBMCs cultured without peptide, obtained before COVID-19 vaccination. The TCR was taken from a human donor who had a prior SARS-CoV-2 infection. The rearrangement uses TRBV11-1 and TRBJ2-1, with a possible D match to TRBD2 (5 bases). In DNA form, the CDR3 reads TGTGCCAGCAGCTTAGTCTTACATACTAGTTACAATGAGCAGTTCTTC. Its translation is CASSLVLHTSYNEQFF.